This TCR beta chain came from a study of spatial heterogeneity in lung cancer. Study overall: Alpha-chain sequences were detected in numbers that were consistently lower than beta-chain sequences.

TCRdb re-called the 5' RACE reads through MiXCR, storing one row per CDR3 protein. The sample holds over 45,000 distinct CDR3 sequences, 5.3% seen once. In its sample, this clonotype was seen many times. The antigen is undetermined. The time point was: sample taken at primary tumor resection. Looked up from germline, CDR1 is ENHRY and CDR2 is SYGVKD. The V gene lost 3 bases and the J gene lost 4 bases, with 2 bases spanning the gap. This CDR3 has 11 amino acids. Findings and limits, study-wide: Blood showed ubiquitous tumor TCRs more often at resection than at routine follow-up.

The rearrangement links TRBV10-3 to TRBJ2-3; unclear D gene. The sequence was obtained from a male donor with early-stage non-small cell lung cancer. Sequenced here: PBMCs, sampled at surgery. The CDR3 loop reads CAISDPDTQYF. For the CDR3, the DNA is TGTGCCATCAGTGATCCAGATACGCAGTATTTT.